This entry concerns a single T cell receptor beta chain. The specificity of this receptor is unknown. Per-base qualities were not stored, and no clone one base away is much larger. The germline V end is reduced by 5 bases and the J end by 7 bases; junction bases left unmatched: 20. Reading from cysteine to phenylalanine, the CDR3 counts 17 amino acids. Only CDR3 DNA is held: 51 bases, read in frame from base 1. The CDR1 and CDR2 encoded by the germline V gene are SQVTM and ANQGSEA. These data come from a study of cytomegalovirus exposure and HLA in healthy donors (TCRdb year 2017). Background on the whole study: A later analysis indicated that the 120 or so validation repertoires were generated on the platform also employed for the 700 or so repertoires of the first cohort. The study aimed to test whether cataloging public T cell receptors could reveal signatures of past pathogen exposure. A separate validation cohort of about 110 different subjects was used in addition to the approximately 700-subject first cohort. High-throughput TCR immunosequencing, statistical association of individual TCRs with disease status, and machine learning were combined to predict cytomegalovirus infection status. The paper's findings and limits, for the study overall: A few of the identified cytomegalovirus-associated TCR beta chains were confirmed in vitro to be specific for cytomegalovirus antigens. A later analysis found that TCRs clustered in the first cohort also tended to co-occur in the roughly 120 validation repertoires, with 94% of cluster scores above 0. Across donors, most TCR sequences were observed very rarely, whereas some public TCRs were present in many individuals. In the study, about 150 TCR beta chains were listed as associated with cytomegalovirus. According to the authors, the approach could potentially be generalized to other disease states and immunological phenotypes. The classifier was reported to diagnose cytomegalovirus status with high specificity and sensitivity in both the original cohort and the validation cohort. A later analysis had no HLA typing for the validation cohort, so co-occurrence there was scored across all 120 or so repertoires.

Libraries were constructed by the immunoSEQ multiplex PCR assay. As for the original processing: A statistical classification framework was built to diagnose cytomegalovirus status from the catalog of TCR beta chain sequences. The immuneACCESS repertoire file appears here via TCRdb, limited to in-frame rearrangements. These files lack a portion of the clones; in checked studies, under half of the deficit traces to unresolved V genes, and the cause of the others is not known. That table furnishes V, J and clone size, whereas the DNA furnished D and trimming. The sample table records 60,000 to 80,000 clones; over 90% of these occur just once. 3% to 3.5% of the sample goes to the ten largest clones. Donors formed part of the validation cohort, which comprised over a hundred subjects and was distinct from the first cohort of 666 subjects.

This receptor chain uses TRBV29-1 and TRBJ1-2; 9 junctional bases match TRBD1. This clonotype was obtained from a woman under 30 in good health and CMV-seropositive. Sequencing was performed on PBMCs. The DNA sequence reads TGCAGCGTTTACACGGGGGACAGGGTACGGGATCTTCGTGGCTACACCTTC. It codes for CSVYTGDRVRDLRGYTF.